This entry lists 24 T cell receptor beta chains sequenced from one sample in a study of blood T cells in healthy people across ages. Combining a sample-barcoded 5' primer with a J-beta primer mix, a second PCR ran for roughly 7 to 11 cycles. Each CDR3 protein gets one entry after TCRdb re-called the 5' RACE reads with MiXCR. Of about 1.5 million distinct CDR3 sequences listed, approximately 42% are singletons. The sample was blood. Source of these receptors: a young woman in good health.

This clonotype was counted between two and nine times. This chain connects TRBV5-5 to TRBJ2-1; perhaps TRBD1 as D (6 bases). V lost 0 bases and J lost 5, with 9 bases in between. This CDR3 is built from 14 residues. Germline loops: CDR1 SGHKS, CDR2 YYEKEE (reference sequence). For the CDR3, the DNA is TGTGCCAGCAGCTTGGGGACAGCGGACAATGAGCAGTTCTTC. Its translation is CASSLGTADNEQFF.

The chain combines TRBV29-1 with TRBJ1-1, with D perhaps TRBD1 (6 bases). This CDR3 contains 14 residues. The V gene's germline CDR1 is SQVTM and CDR2 ANQGSEA. Trimming stripped 4 bases from V and 3 bases from J, with 15 bases between. Here the CDR3 reads CSVAGRGPHTEAFF. CDR3 sequence (DNA): TGCAGCGTTGCCGGCCGGGGGCCGCACACTGAAGCTTTCTTT.

As to this clonotype: With a much larger clone just one base away, this may be a read error. V and J are TRBV20-1 and TRBJ2-1; D is possibly TRBD1 or TRBD2 (7 bases each). The CDR3 runs 14 residues. Trimming stripped 6 bases from V and 12 bases from J, with 24 bases between. Germline loops: CDR1 DFQATT, CDR2 SNEGSKA (reference sequence). For the CDR3, the DNA is TGCAGTGCGACCTGGGGAGGGGGCATCTATGTGCAGTTCTTC. As protein: CSATWGGGIYVQFF.

This clonotype has just a few counts. This chain uses TRBV4-1 with TRBJ2-5; 7 bases are shared with TRBD1. The last part of the DNA fits TRBJ2-7 better; the J call may be wrong. The germline V gene encodes CDR1 MGHRA and CDR2 YSYEKL. The CDR3 loop spans 16 amino acids. In nucleotides, the CDR3 is TGCGCCAGCAGCCAACCCCCGGACAGGAGGTACTACGAGCAGTACTTC. Its translation is CASSQPPDRRYYEQYF.

V gene TRBV4-1 combines with J gene TRBJ2-3, with a weak D call TRBD2 (6 bases). Trimming removed 0 bases at V and 7 bases at J, with 20 bases between. The germline V gene encodes CDR1 MGHRA and CDR2 YSYEKL. There are 17 residues in the CDR3. CDR3 in DNA: TGCGCCAGCAGCCAAGATCCCCGGGGGATACCTACCTATACGCAGTATTTT. Encoded protein: CASSQDPRGIPTYTQYF.

The CDR3 DNA sequence: TGCAGTGCTAGAGTCCAATCGAGGGGGGGAGATACGCAGTATTTT. Its protein is CSARVQSRGGDTQYF. V is TRBV20-1 and J is TRBJ2-3; D is perhaps TRBD2 (7 bases). The CDR3 contains 15 residues. Germline V CDR1 and CDR2: DFQATT, SNEGSKA (reference sequence). The ends were cut back, 1 base at V and 5 bases at J, with 16 bases in the middle.

Of note for this clonotype: The junction departs from the called germline gene at one end, perhaps through a read error. The chain recombines TRBV12-3 or TRBV12-4 with TRBJ1-6; the D is unclear. The length of the CDR3 is 12 residues. In DNA form, the CDR3 reads TGTGTCAGCAGTGGGCATTGTTCACCCCTCCACTTT. Translated, it gives CVSSGHCSPLHF.

The sample holds a few counts of this clonotype. V is TRBV20-1 and J is TRBJ2-7; D may match TRBD1 or TRBD2 (5 bases each). The CDR3 totals 13 residues. V lost 5 bases and J lost 3, with 14 bases in between. CDR1 and CDR2 from the germline V gene are DFQATT and SNEGSKA (reference sequence). CDR3 in DNA: TGCAGTGCTTCTAGGGGAGTTTACTACGAGCAGTACTTC. As protein: CSASRGVYYEQYF.

This clonotype was seen at least ten times. This chain joins TRBV28 and TRBJ1-5, with D perhaps matching TRBD1 (5 bases). The V end was cut by 7 bases, the J end by 6 bases, with 13 bases between. CDR3 length: 13 residues. Germline V lookup: CDR1 MDHEN, CDR2 SYDVKM. CDR3 nucleotides: TGTGCCAGCACTGGGGGGGTGGGTCAGCCCCAGCATTTT. Translating gives CASTGGVGQPQHF. Based on the CDR3 plus reference TRBV28 and TRBJ1-5, the full variable domain is DVKVTQSSRYLVKRTGEKVFLECVQDMDHENMFWYRQDPGLGLRLIYFSYDVKMKEKGDIPEGYSVSREKKERFSLILESASTNQTSMYLCASTGGVGQPQHFGDGTRLSIL.

V usage is TRBV7-2 and J usage is TRBJ2-7; a weak D match, TRBD2 (6 bases). Germline CDR1 and CDR2: SGHTA and FQGNSA. V dropped 3 bases and J dropped 1 base, with 10 bases sitting between them. This CDR3 region has 14 residues. The CDR3 DNA reads as TGTGCCAGCAGCTTTCGCGGGGAATCCTACGAGCAGTACTTC. Encoded protein: CASSFRGESYEQYF.

The chain recombines TRBV7-9 with TRBJ2-1; 10 nucleotides agree with TRBD1. Per the germline V gene, CDR1 is SEHNR and CDR2 is FQNEAQ (reference sequence). The CDR3 sequence is 15 residues long. V shed 5 bases and J 5 bases; nucleotides not matched to a gene: 6. The CDR3 region has the DNA TGTGCCAGCAGCCGGACAGGGGGTATGGACAATGAGCAGTTCTTC. Translated, it gives CASSRTGGMDNEQFF.

This clonotype was seen a handful of times. The chain employs TRBV24-1 and TRBJ2-1; TRBD2 matches at 8 bases. There are 16 residues in the CDR3. The V and J ends lost 4 bases and 1 base, in that order; junction bases with no gene match: 5. CDR1 KGHDR and CDR2 SFDVKD come from the germline V gene. CDR3 coding DNA: TGTGCCACCAGTGACCCCAGCGGGAGTTCCTACAATGAGCAGTTCTTC. Protein sequence: CATSDPSGSSYNEQFF.

This clonotype has only a few counts. V gene TRBV5-1 combines with J gene TRBJ2-7, with 8 bases that match TRBD1. V trimming: 6 bases; J trimming: 2 bases; junction bases outside the gene matches: 7. The CDR3 length is 14 residues. Looked up from germline, CDR1 is SGHRS and CDR2 is YFSETQ. CDR3 sequence reads: CASTRQGSTYEQYF. DNA for the CDR3: TGCGCCAGCACCCGACAGGGGTCCACCTACGAGCAGTACTTC.

V gene TRBV6-6 combines with J gene TRBJ2-5; either TRBD1 or TRBD2 may supply D (5 bases each). The ends were cut back, 0 bases at V and 11 bases at J, with 13 bases in the middle. This CDR3 has 13 amino acids. Germline values: CDR1 MNHNY, CDR2 SVGAGI (reference sequence). CDR3 protein: CASSYSRGDEQYF. DNA for the CDR3: TGTGCCAGCAGTTACTCAAGAGGGGATGAGCAGTACTTC.

CDR3 in amino acids: CAGTGRAGGGEKLFF. CDR3 nucleotide sequence: TGTGCCGGCACCGGGAGGGCAGGGGGCGGTGAAAAACTGTTTTTT. V gene TRBV6-5 combines with J gene TRBJ1-4; 8 nucleotides agree with TRBD1. After removal of 11 bases from V and 7 bases from J, the junction contained 15 bases not matched to a gene. Germline V CDR1 and CDR2: MNHEY, SVGAGI. This CDR3 is 15 amino acids long.

This clonotype was counted between two and nine times. The chain carries TRBV20-1 and TRBJ2-1; tentatively, D is TRBD1 or TRBD2 (5 bases each). Germline CDR1 DFQATT, CDR2 SNEGSKA (reference sequence). The V and J ends lost 3 bases and 9 bases respectively, with 18 bases between them. This CDR3 has 14 amino acids. The CDR3 spells CSASRDGREAEQFF. The CDR3 DNA sequence: TGCAGTGCTAGCCGGGACGGCCGTGAGGCTGAGCAGTTCTTC.

This clonotype was seen a few times. The chain is built from TRBV7-2 and TRBJ1-1, with D hard to call. The CDR3 consists of 16 residues. CDR1 and CDR2 (germline): SGHTA, FQGNSA. Trimming cost V 2 bases and J 1 base, with 14 bases left between them. For the CDR3, the DNA is TGTGCCAGCAGCTTATCGGCCGGCTACAGGAACACTGAAGCTTTCTTT. Protein sequence: CASSLSAGYRNTEAFF.

This clonotype was observed a handful of times. This sequence joins TRBV7-2 and TRBJ2-1; D unclear. Looked up from germline, CDR1 is SGHTA and CDR2 is FQGNSA. The CDR3 totals 16 residues. Trimming shortened V by 5 bases and J by 2 bases, and 16 bases separated the two germline ends. The CDR3 DNA reads TGTGCCAGCAGCCCACTTAGGAGCGCAACCTACAATGAGCAGTTCTTC. It is translated as CASSPLRSATYNEQFF. Together with reference TRBV7-2 and TRBJ2-1, the CDR3 gives the full variable domain: GAGVSQSPSNKVTEKGKDVELRCDPISGHTALYWYRQSLGQGLEFLIYFQGNSAPDKSGLPSDRFSAERTGGSVSTLTIQRTQQEDSAVYLCASSPLRSATYNEQFFGPGTRLTVL.

This clonotype has a handful of counts. At one end the junction does not follow the germline gene, possibly because of a read error. The chain joins TRBV2 to TRBJ1-1; 9 nucleotides match TRBD1. The length of the CDR3 is 12 residues. Germline CDR1 is SNHLY and CDR2 is FYNNEI. The CDR3 region has the DNA TGTGCCAGCAGTTCAAGGGACAGGGAAGTTTTCTTT. Residues: CASSSRDREVFF.

This clonotype was picked up a small number of times. The chain links TRBV20-1 to TRBJ1-5; D remains unclear. CDR1 DFQATT and CDR2 SNEGSKA come from the germline V gene (reference sequence). The CDR3 is made up of 12 amino acids. V was pared by 4 bases and J by 3 bases, with 7 bases between. Here the CDR3 DNA reads TGCAGTGCTACCCGTAACAATCAGCCCCAGCATTTT. Its protein is CSATRNNQPQHF.

The chain links TRBV5-1 to TRBJ1-4; D is unresolved. The CDR3 runs 13 residues. Trimming left V 5 bases short and J 8 bases short, with 13 bases between. Germline assignment: CDR1 SGHRS and CDR2 YFSETQ. The CDR3 is CASSGPNREKLFF. The CDR3, as DNA: TGCGCCAGCAGTGGGCCGAACCGGGAAAAACTGTTTTTT. Combining the CDR3 with reference TRBV5-1 and TRBJ1-4 gives the whole variable domain KAGVTQTPRYLIKTRGQQVTLSCSPISGHRSVSWYQQTPGQGLQFLFEYFSETQRNKGNFPGRFSGRQFSNSRSEMNVSTLELGDSALYLCASSGPNREKLFFGSGTQLSVL.

This clonotype turned up a few times. The J gene is TRBJ1-2, the V gene TRBV20-1; D perhaps matches TRBD1 (6 bases). The CDR3 has 12 residues. V shed 5 bases and J shed 5 bases, with 12 bases lying between them. Germline CDR1 and CDR2: DFQATT and SNEGSKA (reference sequence). The CDR3 here is CSAGRGRYGYTF. In DNA form, the CDR3 reads TGCAGTGCTGGCAGGGGAAGATATGGCTACACCTTC.

V and J are TRBV27 and TRBJ1-2; the match to TRBD1 covers 7 bases. CDR1 and CDR2 from the germline V gene are MNHEY and SMNVEV (reference sequence). This CDR3 contains 14 residues. With 4 bases clipped from V and 4 bases from J, the junction kept 6 bases outside the gene matches. The CDR3 coding sequence is TGTGCCAGCAGTTGGGGAGGGGGCGGCTATGGCTACACCTTC. Amino acid sequence: CASSWGGGGYGYTF.

This sequence joins TRBV9 and TRBJ2-3, with D perhaps given as TRBD1 or TRBD2 (5 bases each). Germline values: CDR1 SGDLS, CDR2 YYNGEE. The CDR3 consists of 14 residues. Deletions cut 3 bases from V and 2 bases from J, with 10 bases between. CDR3 region: CASSAGALTDTQYF. In nucleotides, the CDR3 is TGTGCCAGCAGCGCCGGGGCCCTCACAGATACGCAGTATTTT.